What follows are 30 T cell receptor beta chains derived from one specimen sequenced in a study of blood T cell repertoires in COVID-19. Generated by immunoSEQ multiplex PCR, the TCRdb table keeps only in-frame clones and is missing some. The table shows 110,000 to 150,000 clones, with approximately 80% occurring only once. Sequencing was done on a sample of PBMCs or T cells enriched from blood (not recorded which). The receptors shown here come from a woman aged 18-29 years who had been exposed to COVID-19.

This clone was detected only a few times. The chain joins TRBV19 to TRBJ2-1, with a tentative D call TRBD1 (6 bases). The CDR3 has 13 residues. Trimming took off 7 bases at V and 4 bases at J, with 11 bases between the two ends. Germline V CDR1 and CDR2: LNHDA, SQIVND (reference sequence). CDR3 bases: TGTGCCAGTATGCAGGACAGTTACAATGAGCAGTTCTTC. This codes for CASMQDSYNEQFF.

The gene calls are TRBV2 and TRBJ2-2; 7 bases are shared with TRBD2. The V gene end was trimmed by 6 bases and the J gene end by 7 bases; junction bases not matched to a gene: 14. The germline CDR1 and CDR2 sequences are SNHLY and FYNNEI. This CDR3 is 16 amino acids long. For the CDR3, the DNA is TGTGCCAGCAGCCCCCGGGGAGGGGAGGTTGGCGGGGAGCTGTTTTTT. Its protein is CASSPRGGEVGGELFF.

In this sample, this clone turned up a few times. This chain joins TRBV4-1 and TRBJ1-2; 7 bases line up with TRBD1. This CDR3 comprises 17 residues. CDR1 and CDR2 from the germline V gene are MGHRA and YSYEKL. Trimming at V came to 2 bases and at J to 4 bases, leaving 13 bases not matched to a gene. This CDR3 reads CASSQRQGGVSSYGYTF. The CDR3 nucleotides are TGCGCCAGCAGCCAACGTCAGGGGGGAGTGAGTAGCTATGGCTACACCTTC.

The chain uses TRBV27 and TRBJ2-2; 7 nucleotides agree with TRBD2. Trimming removed 5 bases from V and 5 bases from J; junction bases left unmatched: 14. This CDR3 contains 17 residues. In germline, CDR1 is MNHEY, CDR2 SMNVEV (reference sequence). The CDR3 region is CASSHTLAAQITGELFF. The CDR3 DNA is TGTGCCAGCAGTCACACGCTAGCGGCACAAATAACCGGGGAGCTGTTTTTT.

The chain uses TRBV7-2 and TRBJ2-3, with D uncertain. CDR1 SGHTA and CDR2 FQGNSA come from the germline V gene. The CDR3 sequence is 17 residues long. Trimming took off 5 bases at V and 2 bases at J, with 20 bases between the two ends. CDR3: CASSARGSLGFTDTQYF. CDR3 coding DNA: TGTGCCAGCAGCGCCAGAGGCTCTTTGGGTTTCACAGATACGCAGTATTTT.

V usage is TRBV7-2 and J usage is TRBJ1-4; 8 positions agree with TRBD1. Per the germline V gene, CDR1 is SGHTA and CDR2 is FQGNSA. The CDR3 contains 14 residues. V dropped 5 bases and J dropped 8; count of bases not matched to a gene: 7. The CDR3 bases are TGTGCCAGCAGCCGGGACAGGAGCGGCGAAAAACTGTTTTTT. Translating gives CASSRDRSGEKLFF.

This sequence joins TRBV4-3 and TRBJ2-7, with D possibly being TRBD2 (5 bases). The V gene's germline CDR1 is LGHNA and CDR2 YSLEER. The CDR3 length is 16 residues. Trimming stripped 1 base from V and 4 bases from J, with 17 bases between. The CDR3 spells CASSQVMGLRRYEQYF. The CDR3 coding sequence is TGCGCCAGCAGCCAAGTAATGGGTCTCCGGAGGTACGAGCAGTACTTC.

This clone showed up just once. V gene TRBV5-1 combines with J gene TRBJ2-1; D gene ambiguous. Germline assignment: CDR1 SGHRS and CDR2 YFSETQ. With 4 bases removed from V and 8 bases from J, the gap between germline ends came to 16 bases. The CDR3 is made up of 14 amino acids. For the CDR3, the DNA is TGCGCCAGCAGCGCGCCGATAATGCCCGATGAGCAGTTCTTC. Translated: CASSAPIMPDEQFF.

The chain joins TRBV5-1 to TRBJ2-5; 10 bases line up with TRBD2. V shed 6 bases, J shed 3 bases, and the junction held 8 bases outside the gene matches. CDR1 and CDR2 (germline): SGHRS, YFSETQ. The CDR3 sequence is 15 residues long. The CDR3 loop is CASILAGGSKETQYF. The CDR3 DNA follows: TGCGCCAGCATATTAGCGGGAGGAAGCAAAGAGACCCAGTACTTC.

The V call is TRBV7-2, the J call TRBJ1-1; D possibly corresponds to TRBD1 (6 bases). The ends were cut back, 1 base at V and 5 bases at J, with 14 bases in the middle. The CDR3 totals 15 residues. Germline CDR1 SGHTA, CDR2 FQGNSA. CDR3 sequence (DNA): TGTGCCAGCAGCTTAGTGCGGGGGCCGGGTACTGAAGCTTTCTTT. This codes for CASSLVRGPGTEAFF.

The CDR3 here is CASLSHSNQPQHF. In DNA form, the CDR3 reads TGTGCCAGTCTAAGTCATAGCAATCAGCCCCAGCATTTT. The chain combines TRBV19 with TRBJ1-5; the D is unclear. The CDR3 is 13 amino acids. The germline V gene encodes CDR1 LNHDA and CDR2 SQIVND (reference sequence). V lost 8 bases to trimming and J lost 0 bases, with 8 bases between them.

V is TRBV12-3 or TRBV12-4 and J is TRBJ1-2; tentative D call: TRBD1 (6 bases). This CDR3 contains 13 residues. Deletions cut 4 bases from V and 1 base from J, with 7 bases between. DNA of the CDR3: TGTGCCAGCAGTTCACAGGGTAACTATGGCTACACCTTC. Translating it yields CASSSQGNYGYTF.

The chain has TRBV4-1 and TRBJ2-7, with D tentatively TRBD1 (7 bases). Trimming shortened V by 1 base and J by 5 bases, and 24 bases separated the two germline ends. CDR1 is MGHRA, CDR2 YSYEKL, per germline. The CDR3 covers 18 residues. The CDR3 nucleotides read TGCGCCAGCAGCCAAGCGGGGCAGGGGGGAGTAGGGCTAGACGAGCAGTACTTC. Protein sequence: CASSQAGQGGVGLDEQYF.

CDR3 sequence (DNA): TGTGCCAGCAGCGTAGGTTCGGACAATGAGCAGTTCTTC. This sequence encodes CASSVGSDNEQFF. V gene TRBV9 combines with J gene TRBJ2-1; no firm D call. CDR3 length: 13 amino acids. CDR1 and CDR2 from the germline V gene are SGDLS and YYNGEE. V dropped 0 bases and J dropped 5 bases, with 6 bases sitting between them.

The chain employs TRBV23-1 and TRBJ1-5; no definite D call. TRBV23-1 is given ORF status, its function remaining uncertain. This CDR3 comprises 17 residues. Trimming pared 0 bases from V and 4 bases from J, leaving 16 bases between. CDR3 protein: CASSQSSWLGGNQPQHF. CDR3 coding DNA: TGCGCCAGCAGTCAATCTAGCTGGCTCGGAGGTAATCAGCCCCAGCATTTT.

The rearrangement links TRBV2 to TRBJ2-6; the match to TRBD1 covers 7 bases. The length of the CDR3 is 15 residues. The germline gives CDR1 SNHLY, CDR2 FYNNEI. Unmatched junction bases numbered 10, after V lost 6 bases and J lost 8 bases. The CDR3 DNA reads as TGTGCCAGCAGCAAATCCGGGACAGCCACCAACGTCCTGACTTTC. Its protein is CASSKSGTATNVLTF. Using reference TRBV2 and TRBJ2-6 for the parts outside the CDR3, the full variable domain is EPEVTQTPSHQVTQMGQEVILRCVPISNHLYFYWYRQILGQKVEFLVSFYNNEISEKSEIFDDQFSVERPDGSNFTLKIRSTKLEDSAMYFCASSKSGTATNVLTFGAGSRLTVL.

The genes are TRBV18 and TRBJ1-2; maybe TRBD1 (5 bases). The CDR3 consists of 14 residues. Deletions cut 6 bases from V and 5 bases from J, with 16 bases between. Germline CDR1 KGHSH, CDR2 LQKENI. In DNA form, the CDR3 reads TGTGCCAGCTCCCGGACAACAGAGAGATATGGCTACACCTTC. Protein: CASSRTTERYGYTF.

This clone came up a few times. This CDR3 is CASSAGTTGYEQYF. The DNA for the CDR3 is TGTGCCAGCAGCGCCGGGACAACGGGCTACGAGCAGTACTTC. V usage is TRBV5-4 and J usage is TRBJ2-7; D is possibly TRBD1 (6 bases). Germline CDR1 reads SGHNT; CDR2 reads YYREEE (reference sequence). This CDR3 is 14 amino acids long. V dropped 4 bases and J dropped 3 bases, with 14 bases sitting between them.

In DNA, the CDR3 is TGTGCCAGCAGTGACCGAGTGGAGCCCCAGCATTTT. Its translation is CASSDRVEPQHF. The gene calls are TRBV2 and TRBJ1-5; D not certain. This CDR3 has 12 amino acids. Germline values: CDR1 SNHLY, CDR2 FYNNEI. V was trimmed by 3 bases and J by 8 bases, leaving 8 bases between them.

The V call is TRBV11-2, the J call TRBJ1-2; 7 positions match TRBD1. Germline V gives CDR1 SGHAT, CDR2 FQNNGV. V lost 2 bases and J lost 6; bases outside the gene matches: 6. CDR3 size: 14 residues. CDR3 protein: CASSLIRDSDGYTF. The CDR3 nucleotides read TGTGCCAGCAGCTTAATCCGGGACAGTGATGGCTACACCTTC.

This chain links TRBV27 with TRBJ1-2; 7 bases agree with TRBD1. Trimming took 5 bases from V and 0 from J; bases not matched to a gene: 6. The CDR3 totals 15 residues. In germline, CDR1 is MNHEY, CDR2 SMNVEV (reference sequence). CDR3 region: CASSLTGVTNYGYTF. DNA for the CDR3: TGTGCCAGCAGTCTTACAGGGGTTACTAACTATGGCTACACCTTC.

As regards this clone: A read error may account for a junction end that differs from germline. This chain joins TRBV7-9 and TRBJ1-1; 9 bases match TRBD1. The germline gives CDR1 SEHNR, CDR2 FQNEAQ (reference sequence). The CDR3 sequence is 16 residues long. Here the CDR3 DNA reads TGTGCCAGCACCTTACAGGGGGCGCAGGGAAATACTGAAGCTTTCTTT. Its translation: CASTLQGAQGNTEAFF. The variable domain in full, completed from reference TRBV7-9 and TRBJ1-1, reads DTGVSQNPRHKITKRGQNVTFRCDPISEHNRLYWYRQTLGQGPEFLTYFQNEAQLEKSRLLSDRFSAERPKGSFSTLEIQRTEQGDSAMYLCASTLQGAQGNTEAFFGQGTRLTVV.

CDR3 loop: CASNQMAGGNYGYTF. Here the CDR3 DNA reads TGTGCCAGCAACCAGATGGCAGGGGGTAACTATGGCTACACCTTC. The rearrangement links TRBV2 to TRBJ1-2; 7 positions agree with TRBD1. Germline CDR1 reads SNHLY; CDR2 reads FYNNEI. J gave up 1 base and V 7 bases, and 9 bases lay outside the gene matches. There are 15 residues in the CDR3.

The rearrangement uses TRBV6-1 and TRBJ1-6; no definite D call. V lost 1 base and J lost 3, with 4 bases in between. This CDR3 has 14 amino acids. Germline V lookup: CDR1 MNHNS, CDR2 SASEGT. The DNA for the CDR3 is TGTGCCAGCAGTGAAGGAGTCTATAATTCACCCCTCCACTTT. This codes for CASSEGVYNSPLHF.

The chain recombines TRBV27 with TRBJ1-3, with a weak D call TRBD1 (6 bases). The germline V and J ends were trimmed by 2 bases and 4 bases, with 9 bases remaining between them. The length of the CDR3 is 14 residues. Germline V gene sequence: CDR1 MNHEY, CDR2 SMNVEV (reference sequence). The CDR3 nucleotides are TGTGCCAGCAGTTTAAAGGGGGGGGGAAACACCATATATTTT. Protein sequence: CASSLKGGGNTIYF.

The V and J genes are TRBV7-9 and TRBJ1-3; D remains unclear. V lost 7 bases, J lost 0 bases, and 13 bases lay in between. The CDR3 is 15 residues long. Germline loops: CDR1 SEHNR, CDR2 FQNEAQ (reference sequence). The CDR3 DNA reads TGTGCCAGCACCGAACCCGGGATCTCTGGAAACACCATATATTTT. It translates to CASTEPGISGNTIYF.

The rearrangement joins TRBV5-1 to TRBJ1-1; D not resolved. CDR1 is SGHRS and CDR2 is YFSETQ in the germline V gene. Trimming took 6 bases from V and 2 from J, leaving 11 bases between them. CDR3 length equals 13 residues. CDR3 sequence reads: CASKVEPNTEAFF. For the CDR3, the DNA is TGCGCCAGCAAGGTGGAGCCCAACACTGAAGCTTTCTTT.

The V gene is TRBV9, the J gene TRBJ2-1; TRBD1 aligns across 10 bases. With V trimmed by 3 bases and J by 4 bases, 13 bases remained unmatched. There are 18 residues in the CDR3. Germline values: CDR1 SGDLS, CDR2 YYNGEE. The CDR3 reads CASSAQRGPGQGYNEQFF. In nucleotides, the CDR3 is TGTGCCAGCAGCGCCCAAAGGGGACCGGGACAGGGGTACAATGAGCAGTTCTTC.

The V gene is TRBV19, the J gene TRBJ2-7; D possibly corresponds to TRBD2 (7 bases). The CDR3 has 14 residues. Germline CDR1 and CDR2: LNHDA and SQIVND (reference sequence). The V and J ends lost 3 bases and 2 bases respectively, with 11 bases between them. CDR3 in DNA: TGTGCCAGTAGTATGTACGGGGGGCCCTACGAGCAGTACTTC. It translates to CASSMYGGPYEQYF.

The J gene is TRBJ1-1, the V gene TRBV28, with a tentative D call TRBD1 (6 bases). Germline-derived CDR1 and CDR2 are MDHEN and SYDVKM. V lost 2 bases and J 5 bases, leaving 12 bases between the germline ends. The CDR3 sequence is 14 residues long. CDR3 amino acids: CASSLGGAKTEAFF. The CDR3 DNA sequence: TGTGCCAGCAGTTTAGGGGGCGCTAAAACTGAAGCTTTCTTT.